The source of this T cell receptor beta chain is a study of regulatory T cells in long-lasting Graves disease. General study results and limits: Those with persistent Graves' had less TCR diversity than newly diagnosed patients.

Time point given: newly diagnosed GD, antithyroid drugs for less than 3 months. The TCR library used RNA extracted from PBMCs. This clonotype has more than one count but fewer than ten. Its antigen is not identified. For TCR beta, libraries came from iRepertoire HTBI primers and Arm-PCR of CDR3 regions. In TCRdb, the multiplex PCR reads were re-called with MiXCR into one record per CDR3 protein. Of 450,000 to 700,000 distinct CDR3 sequences in the sample, 13% were seen once. The V end was cut by 4 bases, the J end by 3 bases, with 6 bases between. The CDR3 is made up of 13 amino acids. In germline, CDR1 is KGHDR, CDR2 SFDVKD. These records were also assigned to another study, of T cells in Graves' hyperthyroidism and ophthalmopathy. As that study records: Patients aged 18 to 65 had newly diagnosed hyperthyroidism that had lasted under 2 months. The study used the HTBI primer set for a first-round RT-PCR of the TCR CDR3. A 13 V-J signature model discriminated ophthalmopathy versus stable hyperthyroidism.

This chain uses TRBV24-1 with TRBJ1-5; D is uncertain. This material consisted of peripheral blood mononuclear cells (PBMCs), taken at new diagnosis, from a patient treated with antithyroid drugs. This receptor was obtained from a man aged 25 to 40 with Graves disease. CDR3 residues: CATSENTNQPQHF. CDR3 DNA: TGTGCCACCAGTGAGAATACCAATCAGCCCCAGCATTTT.